This TCR beta chain was sequenced in a study of T cell responses to AZD1222 COVID-19 vaccine. General study results and limits: Spike-wide vaccine-associated CD4 TCRs dominated at 160-218 and 743-854. Nearly half of spike-specific TCRs reportedly target unmutated variant regions. Just 6 or 7 AZD1222 recipients were seropositive at baseline.

Notes on this clone: Its target is not known.

Assay used: immunoSEQ multiplex PCR; TCRdb lists only in-frame clones, some missing. This table has tens of thousands of clones, around 90% appearing once. This CDR3 spans 16 amino acids. The input for sequencing was peripheral blood, taken 28 days after the second AZD1222 dose. This chain links TRBV1 with TRBJ1-2; the table gives TRBD1 as D, unverified against the DNA. TRBV1 is designated a pseudogene. The clonotype comes from an adult who received the AZD1222 COVID-19 vaccine. The CDR3: CTSSQDGRRRQGGYTF. CDR3 nucleotide sequence: TGCACCAGCAGCCAAGATGGTCGACGCAGACAGGGTGGCTACACCTTC.